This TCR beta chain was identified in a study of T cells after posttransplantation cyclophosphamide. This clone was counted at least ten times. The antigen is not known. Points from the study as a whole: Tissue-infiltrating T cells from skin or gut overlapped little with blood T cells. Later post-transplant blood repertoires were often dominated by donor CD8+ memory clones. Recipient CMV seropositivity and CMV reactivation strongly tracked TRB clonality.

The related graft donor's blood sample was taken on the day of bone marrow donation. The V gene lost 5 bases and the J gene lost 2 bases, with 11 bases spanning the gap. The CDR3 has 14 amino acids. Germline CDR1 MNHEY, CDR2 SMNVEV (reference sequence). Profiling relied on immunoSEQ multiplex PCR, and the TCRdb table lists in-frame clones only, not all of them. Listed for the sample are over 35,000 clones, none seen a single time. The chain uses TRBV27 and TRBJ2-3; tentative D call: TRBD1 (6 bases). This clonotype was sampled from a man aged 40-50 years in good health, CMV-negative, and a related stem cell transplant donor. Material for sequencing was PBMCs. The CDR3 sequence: CASSGQTNTDTQYF. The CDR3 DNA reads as TGTGCCAGCAGTGGACAGACCAACACAGATACGCAGTATTTT.